This T cell receptor (beta chain) was captured by sequencing in a study of blood T cell repertoires in COVID-19 (TCRdb year 2020). Broadly, across the study: Collaborator samples came from the United States, Italy and Spain and covered acute and convalescent phases of COVID-19. The material from the prospective study consisted of cDNA or gDNA derived from T cells, B-cell-depleted T cells, or PBMCs. Subjects who had been exposed to COVID-19, were actively infected with it, or had recovered from it provided the deeply sampled blood TCRbeta repertoires that made up the dataset. The repertoires were released in a freely available public database intended as a resource for research on the immune response to SARS-CoV-2. The samples were drawn from two sources: the first 160 participants of the ongoing ImmuneRACE study, and 1,000 to 1,500 subjects contributed by 6 global collaborators. A de-identified subject ID, COVID-19 status, age in years and sex were almost always included in the sample metadata. Where available, HLA class I and class II types were obtained from metadata supplied by the sample provider rather than from assay-based typing. Summary of the overall study and its limitations: The amount of clinical and demographic metadata varied by source and participant and was provided uncurated.

TCRbeta CDR3 regions were amplified from genomic DNA by means of the immunoSEQ Assay, a bias-controlled multiplex PCR. The authors' analysis ran thus. Within the assay, amplification of reference gene primers was used to estimate how many nucleated cells each sample contained. Sequence reads were collapsed and filtered to measure the absolute abundance of every unique TCRbeta CDR3 rearrangement. Productive Simpson clonality was computed per sample as the square root of Simpson's diversity index over productive rearrangements. In its TCRdb copy, this immuneACCESS table keeps in-frame sequences only and misses some clones. Where compared with another copy, unresolved V genes explain less than half of these, and the others have no known cause. V and J calls plus clone size are reproduced from that table; the DNA served to infer D and trimming. The sample table contains roughly 300,000 clones; only one count was recorded for about 89% of them. The ten largest account for around 8% of the sample.

A second Seattle source provided samples from volunteer blood donors who had recovered from COVID-19. Whole blood was collected in K2EDTA tubes by collaborating institutions according to the institutions' own protocols. For TCRbeta analysis, collaborators shipped samples as frozen whole blood, isolated PBMCs, or DNA extracted from either of those sample types. In regard to this clone: This clone's antigen is unknown. Nothing much larger sits one base from this clone, and base qualities are not available.

Via the germline V gene, CDR1 is SGHTA and CDR2 FQGTGA. Including the terminal cysteine and phenylalanine, the CDR3 comprises 13 residues. Only CDR3 DNA is held: 39 bases, read in frame from base 1. V lost 5 bases and J lost 5 bases; the stretch between them is 7 bases long. The sample consisted of peripheral blood. The sequence is built from TRBV7-3 and TRBJ1-6; TRBD1 is a possible D gene, resting on 5 matching bases. This TCR derives from a woman between 50 and 59 years old who had recovered from COVID-19. The CDR3 here reads CASSDRNNSPLHF. The bases are TGTGCCAGCAGCGACAGAAATAATTCACCCCTCCACTTT.